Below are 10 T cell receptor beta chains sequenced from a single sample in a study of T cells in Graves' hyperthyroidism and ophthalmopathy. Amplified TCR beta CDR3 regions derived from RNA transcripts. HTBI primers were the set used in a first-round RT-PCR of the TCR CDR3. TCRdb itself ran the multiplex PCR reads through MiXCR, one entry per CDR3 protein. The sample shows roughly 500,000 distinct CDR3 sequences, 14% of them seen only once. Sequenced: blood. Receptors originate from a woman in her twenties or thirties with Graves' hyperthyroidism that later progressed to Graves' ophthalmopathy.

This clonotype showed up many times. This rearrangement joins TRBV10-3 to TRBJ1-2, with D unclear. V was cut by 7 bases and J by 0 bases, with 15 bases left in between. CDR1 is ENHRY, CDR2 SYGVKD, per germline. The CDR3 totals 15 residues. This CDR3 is CAITLEGGPNYGYTF. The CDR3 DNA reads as TGTGCCATCACCCTGGAGGGCGGTCCTAACTATGGCTACACCTTC.

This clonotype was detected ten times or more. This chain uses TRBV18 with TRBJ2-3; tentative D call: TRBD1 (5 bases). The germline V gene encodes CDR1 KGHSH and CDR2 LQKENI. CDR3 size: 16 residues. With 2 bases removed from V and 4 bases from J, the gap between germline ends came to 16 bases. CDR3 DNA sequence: TGTGCCAGCTCACCAGGTCCAGGGTCTGCGGCAGATACGCAGTATTTT. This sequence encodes CASSPGPGSAADTQYF.

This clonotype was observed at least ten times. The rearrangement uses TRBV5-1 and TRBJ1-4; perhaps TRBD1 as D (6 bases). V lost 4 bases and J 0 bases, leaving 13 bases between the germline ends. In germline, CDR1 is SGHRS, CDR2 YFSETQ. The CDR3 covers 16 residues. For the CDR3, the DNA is TGCGCCAGCAGCGGGACATTATCTGCAACTAATGAAAAACTGTTTTTT. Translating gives CASSGTLSATNEKLFF.

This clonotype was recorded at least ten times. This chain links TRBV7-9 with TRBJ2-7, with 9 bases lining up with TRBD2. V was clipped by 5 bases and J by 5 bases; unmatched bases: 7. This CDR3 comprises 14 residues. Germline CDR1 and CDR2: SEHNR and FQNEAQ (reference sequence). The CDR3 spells CASSTREGRDEQYF. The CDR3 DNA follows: TGTGCCAGCAGCACGCGGGAGGGCCGGGACGAGCAGTACTTC.

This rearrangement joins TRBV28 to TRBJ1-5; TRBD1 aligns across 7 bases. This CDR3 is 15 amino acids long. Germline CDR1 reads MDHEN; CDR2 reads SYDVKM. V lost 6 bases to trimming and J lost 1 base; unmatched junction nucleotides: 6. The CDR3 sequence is CASRLTGPSNQPQHF. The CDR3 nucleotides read TGTGCCAGCAGATTGACAGGGCCCAGCAATCAGCCCCAGCATTTT.

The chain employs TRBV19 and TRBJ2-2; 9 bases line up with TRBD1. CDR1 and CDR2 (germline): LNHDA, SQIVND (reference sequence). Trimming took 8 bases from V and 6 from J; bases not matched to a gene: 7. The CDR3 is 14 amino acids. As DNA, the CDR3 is TGTGCCAGTGGGACAGGGTGGAGGGCCGGGGAGCTGTTTTTT. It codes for CASGTGWRAGELFF. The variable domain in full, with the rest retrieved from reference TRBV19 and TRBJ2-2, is DGGITQSPKYLFRKEGQNVTLSCEQNLNHDAMYWYRQDPGQGLRLIYYSQIVNDFQKGDIAEGYSVSREKKESFPLTVTSAQKNPTAFYLCASGTGWRAGELFFGEGSRLTVL.

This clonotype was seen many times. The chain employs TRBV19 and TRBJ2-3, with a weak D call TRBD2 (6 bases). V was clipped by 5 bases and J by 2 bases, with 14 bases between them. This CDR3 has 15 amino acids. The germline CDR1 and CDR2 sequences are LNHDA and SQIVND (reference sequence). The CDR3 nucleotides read TGTGCCAGTAGTTCTTCCGGAGGGAACACAGATACGCAGTATTTT. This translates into CASSSSGGNTDTQYF.

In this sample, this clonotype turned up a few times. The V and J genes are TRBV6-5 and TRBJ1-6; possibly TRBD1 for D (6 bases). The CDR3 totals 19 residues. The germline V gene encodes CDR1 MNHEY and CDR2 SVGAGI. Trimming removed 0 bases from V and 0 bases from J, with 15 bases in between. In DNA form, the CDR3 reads TGTGCCAGCAGTTACTCGATGGGGGGCGTAAGCTCCTATAATTCACCCCTCCACTTT. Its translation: CASSYSMGGVSSYNSPLHF.

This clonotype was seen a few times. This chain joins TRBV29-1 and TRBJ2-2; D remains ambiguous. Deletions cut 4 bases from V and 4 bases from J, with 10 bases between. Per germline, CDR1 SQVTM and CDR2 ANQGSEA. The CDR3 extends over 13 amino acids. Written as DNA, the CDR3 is TGCAGCGTTGGGACGGTCCTCACCGGGGAGCTGTTTTTT. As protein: CSVGTVLTGELFF.

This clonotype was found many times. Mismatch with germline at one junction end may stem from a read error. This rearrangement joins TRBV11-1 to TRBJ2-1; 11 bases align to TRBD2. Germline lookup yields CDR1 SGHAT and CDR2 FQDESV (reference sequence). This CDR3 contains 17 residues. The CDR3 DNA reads TGTGCCAGCAGCCTAGCCCCGGGACTAGCGGAGTACAATGAGCAGTTCTTC. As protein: CASSLAPGLAEYNEQFF.